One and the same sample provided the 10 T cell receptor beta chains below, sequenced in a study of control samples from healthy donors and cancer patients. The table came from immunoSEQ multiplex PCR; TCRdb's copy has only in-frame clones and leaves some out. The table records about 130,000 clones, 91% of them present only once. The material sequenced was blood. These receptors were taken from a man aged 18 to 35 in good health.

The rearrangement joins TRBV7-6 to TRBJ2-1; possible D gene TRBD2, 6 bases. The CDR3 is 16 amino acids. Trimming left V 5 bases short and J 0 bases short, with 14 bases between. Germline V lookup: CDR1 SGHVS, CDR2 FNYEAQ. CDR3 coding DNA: TGTGCCAGCAGCCGCCGGGACTTCAGCTCCTACAATGAGCAGTTCTTC. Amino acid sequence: CASSRRDFSSYNEQFF.

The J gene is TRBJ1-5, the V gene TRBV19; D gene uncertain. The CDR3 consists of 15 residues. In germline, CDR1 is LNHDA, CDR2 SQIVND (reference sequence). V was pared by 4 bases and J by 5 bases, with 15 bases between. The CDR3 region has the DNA TGTGCCAGTAGTAGACCCGGACGGAGGGATCAGCCCCAGCATTTT. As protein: CASSRPGRRDQPQHF.

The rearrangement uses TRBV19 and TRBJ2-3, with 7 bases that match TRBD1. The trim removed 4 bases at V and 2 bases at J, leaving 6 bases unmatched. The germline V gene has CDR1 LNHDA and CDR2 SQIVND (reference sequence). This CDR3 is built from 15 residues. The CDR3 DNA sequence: TGTGCCAGTAGTACTACAGGGGCCAACACAGATACGCAGTATTTT. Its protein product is CASSTTGANTDTQYF.

CDR3: CASSSAGVYEQYF. The CDR3 coding sequence is TGTGCCAGTAGTTCAGCGGGGGTCTACGAGCAGTACTTC. The chain has TRBV19 and TRBJ2-7; 8 bases map to TRBD2. The CDR3 is 13 amino acids. Germline values: CDR1 LNHDA, CDR2 SQIVND (reference sequence). J lost 3 bases, V lost 5 bases, and 3 bases had no gene match.

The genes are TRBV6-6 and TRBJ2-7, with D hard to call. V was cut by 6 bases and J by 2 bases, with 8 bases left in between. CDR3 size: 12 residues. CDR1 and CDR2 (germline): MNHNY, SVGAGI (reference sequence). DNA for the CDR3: TGTGCCAGCAGACCAGGTCCCTACGAGCAGTACTTC. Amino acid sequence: CASRPGPYEQYF.

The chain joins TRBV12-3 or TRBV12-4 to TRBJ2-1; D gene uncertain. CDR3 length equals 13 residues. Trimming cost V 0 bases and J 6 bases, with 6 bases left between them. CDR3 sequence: CASSLARLNEQFF. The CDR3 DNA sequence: TGTGCCAGCAGTTTAGCCAGACTCAATGAGCAGTTCTTC.

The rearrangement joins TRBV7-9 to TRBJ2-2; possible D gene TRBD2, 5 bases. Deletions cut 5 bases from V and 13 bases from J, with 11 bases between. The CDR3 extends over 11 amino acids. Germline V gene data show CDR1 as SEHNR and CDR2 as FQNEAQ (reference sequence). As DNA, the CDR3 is TGTGCCAGCAGCCCCCCCGAGGGGCTGTTTTTT. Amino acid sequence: CASSPPEGLFF.

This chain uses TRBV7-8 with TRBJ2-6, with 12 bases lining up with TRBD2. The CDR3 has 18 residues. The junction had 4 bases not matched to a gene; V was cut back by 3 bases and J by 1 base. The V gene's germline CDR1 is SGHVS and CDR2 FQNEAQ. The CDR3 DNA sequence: TGTGCCAGCAGCTTTCTAGCGGGGGGGCTATCTGGGGCCAACGTCCTGACTTTC. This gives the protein CASSFLAGGLSGANVLTF.

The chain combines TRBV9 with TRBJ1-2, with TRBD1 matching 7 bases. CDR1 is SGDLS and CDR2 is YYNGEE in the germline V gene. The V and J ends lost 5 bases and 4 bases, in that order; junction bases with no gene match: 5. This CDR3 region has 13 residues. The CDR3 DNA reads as TGTGCCAGCAGAGAGACAGGGAGCTATGGCTACACCTTC. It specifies CASRETGSYGYTF.

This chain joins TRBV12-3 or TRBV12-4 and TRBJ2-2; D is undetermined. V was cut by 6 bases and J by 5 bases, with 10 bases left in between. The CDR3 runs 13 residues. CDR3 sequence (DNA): TGTGCCAGCAGGGCCCCAGGAACCGGGGAGCTGTTTTTT. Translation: CASRAPGTGELFF.